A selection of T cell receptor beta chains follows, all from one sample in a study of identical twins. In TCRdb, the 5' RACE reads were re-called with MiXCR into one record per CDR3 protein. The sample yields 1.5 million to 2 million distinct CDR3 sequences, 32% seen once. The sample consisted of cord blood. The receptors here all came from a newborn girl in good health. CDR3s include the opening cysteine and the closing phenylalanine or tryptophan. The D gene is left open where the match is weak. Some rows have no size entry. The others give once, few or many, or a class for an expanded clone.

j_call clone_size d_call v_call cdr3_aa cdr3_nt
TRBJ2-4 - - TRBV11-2 CASSHPQRAIQYF TGTGCCAGCAGCCACCCCCAGCGGGCCATTCAGTACTTC
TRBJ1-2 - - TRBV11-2 CASSLALPRTANSYTF TGTGCCAGCAGCTTAGCCCTACCCAGGACAGCGAATAGCTACACCTTC
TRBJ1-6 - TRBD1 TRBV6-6 CASSYGNRDRLNSPLHF TGTGCCAGCAGTTACGGAAACCGGGACAGGTTAAATTCACCCCTCCACTTT
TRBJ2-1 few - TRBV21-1 CASSKGVAGDPYNEQFF TGTGCCAGCAGCAAAGGGGTAGCGGGAGACCCCTACAATGAGCAGTTCTTC
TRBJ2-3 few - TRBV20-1 CSARDPGRGTDTQYF TGCAGTGCTAGAGACCCCGGCAGGGGCACAGATACGCAGTATTTT
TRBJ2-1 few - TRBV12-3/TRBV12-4 CASTVTSSYNEQFF TGTGCCAGCACTGTGACTAGCTCCTACAATGAGCAGTTCTTC
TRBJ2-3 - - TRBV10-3 CATGQGLSSTDTQYF TGTGCCACCGGGCAGGGACTTAGTAGCACAGATACGCAGTATTTT
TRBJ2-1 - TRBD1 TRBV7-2 CASSTRQGAYNEQFF TGTGCCAGCAGCACCCGACAGGGGGCTTACAATGAGCAGTTCTTC
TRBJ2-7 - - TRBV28 CASSFVGNEQYF TGTGCCAGCAGTTTCGTCGGGAACGAGCAGTACTTC
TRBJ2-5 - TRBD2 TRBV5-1 CASSRKAGGIETQYF TGCGCCAGCAGCCGAAAAGCGGGGGGGATTGAGACCCAGTACTTC
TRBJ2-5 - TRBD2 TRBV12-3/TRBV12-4 CASSLFLAVRETQYF TGTGCCAGCAGTTTATTCCTAGCGGTTCGGGAGACCCAGTACTTC
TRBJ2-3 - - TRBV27 CASSYRDGTQYF TGTGCCAGCAGCTACAGGGACGGTACGCAGTATTTT